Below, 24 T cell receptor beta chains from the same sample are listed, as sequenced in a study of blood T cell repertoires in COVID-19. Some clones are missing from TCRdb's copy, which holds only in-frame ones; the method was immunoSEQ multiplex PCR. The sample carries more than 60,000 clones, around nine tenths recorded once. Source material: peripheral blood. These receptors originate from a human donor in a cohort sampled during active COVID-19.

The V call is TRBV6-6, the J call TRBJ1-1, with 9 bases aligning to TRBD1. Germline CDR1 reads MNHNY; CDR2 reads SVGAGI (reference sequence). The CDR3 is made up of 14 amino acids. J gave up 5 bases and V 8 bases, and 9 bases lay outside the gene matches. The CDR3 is CASGRQGGSTEAFF. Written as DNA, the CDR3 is TGTGCCAGCGGCCGACAGGGGGGATCAACTGAAGCTTTCTTT.

The CDR3 is CASSEARGFSGANVLTF. The CDR3 DNA reads as TGTGCCAGCAGTGAAGCCAGGGGGTTCTCTGGGGCCAACGTCCTGACTTTC. The chain links TRBV25-1 to TRBJ2-6, with TRBD1 identical over 7 bases. This CDR3 comprises 17 residues. Germline CDR1 and CDR2: MGHDK and SYGVNS. With V trimmed by 2 bases and J by 0 bases, 4 bases remained unmatched.

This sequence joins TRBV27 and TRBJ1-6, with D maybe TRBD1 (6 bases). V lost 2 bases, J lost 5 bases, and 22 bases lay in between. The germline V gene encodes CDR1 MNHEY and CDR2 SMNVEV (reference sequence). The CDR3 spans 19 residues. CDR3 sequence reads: CASSLRRNRASPNNSPLHF. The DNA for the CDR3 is TGTGCCAGCAGTTTAAGGAGGAACAGGGCCTCACCCAATAATTCACCCCTCCACTTT.

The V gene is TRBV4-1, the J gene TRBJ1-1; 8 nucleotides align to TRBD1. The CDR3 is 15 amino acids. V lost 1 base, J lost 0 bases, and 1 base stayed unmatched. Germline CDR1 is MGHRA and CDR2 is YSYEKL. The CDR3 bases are TGCGCCAGCAGCCAAGCAGGGGGCATGAACACTGAAGCTTTCTTT. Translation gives CASSQAGGMNTEAFF.

The CDR3 DNA reads as TGTGCCACCAGTGATTTGGCGGGGGGCGAAGAGACCCAGTACTTC. This encodes CATSDLAGGEETQYF. This chain connects TRBV24-1 to TRBJ2-5; 8 bases line up with TRBD2. This CDR3 has 15 residues. Germline CDR1 is KGHDR and CDR2 is SFDVKD. The V gene end was trimmed by 0 bases and the J gene end by 3 bases; junction bases not matched to a gene: 2.

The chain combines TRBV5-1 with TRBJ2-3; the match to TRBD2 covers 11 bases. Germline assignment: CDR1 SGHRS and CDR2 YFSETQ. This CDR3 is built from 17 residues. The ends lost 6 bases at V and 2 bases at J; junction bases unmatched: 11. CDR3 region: CASNSASGGRNTDTQYF. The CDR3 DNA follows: TGCGCCAGCAATTCGGCTAGCGGGGGGAGAAACACAGATACGCAGTATTTT.

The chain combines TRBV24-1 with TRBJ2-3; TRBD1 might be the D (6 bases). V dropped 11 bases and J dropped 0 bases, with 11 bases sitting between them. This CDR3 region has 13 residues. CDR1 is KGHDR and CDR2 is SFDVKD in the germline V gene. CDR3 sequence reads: CASATGSTDTQYF. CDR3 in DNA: TGTGCCAGTGCGACAGGAAGCACAGATACGCAGTATTTT.

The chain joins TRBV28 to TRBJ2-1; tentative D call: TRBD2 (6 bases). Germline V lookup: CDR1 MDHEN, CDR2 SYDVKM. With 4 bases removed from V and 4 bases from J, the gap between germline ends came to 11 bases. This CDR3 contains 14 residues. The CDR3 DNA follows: TGTGCCAGCAGTTCGACTAGACGATACAATGAGCAGTTCTTC. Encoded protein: CASSSTRRYNEQFF. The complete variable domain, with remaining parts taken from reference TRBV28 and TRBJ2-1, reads DVKVTQSSRYLVKRTGEKVFLECVQDMDHENMFWYRQDPGLGLRLIYFSYDVKMKEKGDIPEGYSVSREKKERFSLILESASTNQTSMYLCASSSTRRYNEQFFGPGTRLTVL.

CDR3 amino acids: CASSSLNYEQYF. Written as DNA, the CDR3 is TGCGCCAGCAGCTCCTTAAACTACGAGCAGTACTTC. The V gene is TRBV5-1, the J gene TRBJ2-7; unclear D gene. The CDR3 is made up of 12 amino acids. Trimming took off 3 bases at V and 3 bases at J, with 7 bases between the two ends. Germline V CDR1 and CDR2: SGHRS, YFSETQ.

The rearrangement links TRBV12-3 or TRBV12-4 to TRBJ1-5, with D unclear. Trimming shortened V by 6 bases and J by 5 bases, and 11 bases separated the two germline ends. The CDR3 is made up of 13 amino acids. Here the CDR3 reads CASSLGFDQPQHF. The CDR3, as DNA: TGTGCCAGCAGCCTAGGATTTGATCAGCCCCAGCATTTT.

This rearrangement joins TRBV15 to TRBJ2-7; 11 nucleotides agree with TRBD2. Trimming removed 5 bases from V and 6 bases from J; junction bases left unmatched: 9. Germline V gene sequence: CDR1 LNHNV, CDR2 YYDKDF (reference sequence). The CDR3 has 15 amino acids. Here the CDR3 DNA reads TGTGCCACCAGCTCCCATAGCGGGGGGGCCTTCGAGCAGTACTTC. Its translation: CATSSHSGGAFEQYF.

CDR3 sequence reads: CASSLLEVPETQYF. CDR3 sequence (DNA): TGTGCCAGCAGTCTCCTAGAGGTGCCGGAGACCCAGTACTTC. The V gene is TRBV2, the J gene TRBJ2-5; unclear D gene. Germline V lookup: CDR1 SNHLY, CDR2 FYNNEI. V dropped 5 bases and J dropped 5 bases, with 15 bases sitting between them. The CDR3 has 14 amino acids.

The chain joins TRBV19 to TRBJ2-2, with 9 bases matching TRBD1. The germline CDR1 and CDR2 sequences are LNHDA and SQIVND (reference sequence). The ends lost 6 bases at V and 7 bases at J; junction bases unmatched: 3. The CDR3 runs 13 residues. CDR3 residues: CASRRTGDGELFF. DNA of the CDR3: TGTGCCAGTAGGCGGACAGGGGACGGGGAGCTGTTTTTT.

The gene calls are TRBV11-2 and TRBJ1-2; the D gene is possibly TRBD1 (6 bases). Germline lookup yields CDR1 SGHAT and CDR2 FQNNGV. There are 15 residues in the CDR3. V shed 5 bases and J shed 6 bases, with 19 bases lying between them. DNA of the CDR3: TGTGCCAGCAGCCCCCGGAGGGGGGGGGCGCATGGCTACACCTTC. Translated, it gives CASSPRRGGAHGYTF. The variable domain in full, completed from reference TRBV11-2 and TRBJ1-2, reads EAGVAQSPRYKIIEKRQSVAFWCNPISGHATLYWYQQILGQGPKLLIQFQNNGVVDDSQLPKDRFSAERLKGVDSTLKIQPAKLEDSAVYLCASSPRRGGAHGYTFGSGTRLTVV.

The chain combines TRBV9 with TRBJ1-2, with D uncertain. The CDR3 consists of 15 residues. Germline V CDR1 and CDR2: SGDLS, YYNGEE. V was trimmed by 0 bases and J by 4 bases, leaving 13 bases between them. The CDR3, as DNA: TGTGCCAGCAGCGTAGCTACCCAGGCAGTCTATGGCTACACCTTC. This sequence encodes CASSVATQAVYGYTF. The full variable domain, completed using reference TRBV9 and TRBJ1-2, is DSGVTQTPKHLITATGQRVTLRCSPRSGDLSVYWYQQSLDQGLQFLIQYYNGEERAKGNILERFSAQQFPDLHSELNLSSLELGDSALYFCASSVATQAVYGYTFGSGTRLTVV.

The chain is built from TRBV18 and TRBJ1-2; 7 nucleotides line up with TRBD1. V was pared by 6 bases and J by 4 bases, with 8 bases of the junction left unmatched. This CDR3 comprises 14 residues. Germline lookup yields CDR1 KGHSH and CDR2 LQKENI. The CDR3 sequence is CASSNQTGSYGYTF. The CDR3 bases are TGTGCCAGCTCGAACCAGACAGGGAGCTATGGCTACACCTTC.

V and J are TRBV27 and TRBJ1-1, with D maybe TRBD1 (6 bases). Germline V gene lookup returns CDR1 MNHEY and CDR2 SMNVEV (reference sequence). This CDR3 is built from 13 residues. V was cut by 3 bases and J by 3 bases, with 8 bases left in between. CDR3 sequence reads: CASSFNRDTEAFF. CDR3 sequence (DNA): TGTGCCAGCAGTTTCAACAGGGACACTGAAGCTTTCTTT.

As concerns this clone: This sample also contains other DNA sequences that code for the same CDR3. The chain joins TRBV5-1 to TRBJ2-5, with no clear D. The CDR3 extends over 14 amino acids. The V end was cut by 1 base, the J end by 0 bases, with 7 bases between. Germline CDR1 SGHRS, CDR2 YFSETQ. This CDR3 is CASSLSGYQETQYF. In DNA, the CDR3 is TGCGCCAGCAGCTTGTCCGGTTACCAAGAGACCCAGTACTTC.

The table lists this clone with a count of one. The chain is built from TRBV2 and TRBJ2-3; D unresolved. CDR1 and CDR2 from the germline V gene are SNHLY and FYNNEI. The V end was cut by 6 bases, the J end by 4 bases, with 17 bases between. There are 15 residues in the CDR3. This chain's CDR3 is CASRGMTRKADTQYF. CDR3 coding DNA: TGTGCCAGCAGAGGCATGACTCGGAAGGCAGATACGCAGTATTTT.

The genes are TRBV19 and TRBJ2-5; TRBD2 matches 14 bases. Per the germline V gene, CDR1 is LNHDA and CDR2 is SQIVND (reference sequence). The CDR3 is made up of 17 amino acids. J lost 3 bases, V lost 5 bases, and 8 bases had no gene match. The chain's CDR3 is CASSAGTSGGRKETQYF. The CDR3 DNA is TGTGCCAGTAGTGCCGGGACTAGCGGGGGCCGGAAAGAGACCCAGTACTTC.

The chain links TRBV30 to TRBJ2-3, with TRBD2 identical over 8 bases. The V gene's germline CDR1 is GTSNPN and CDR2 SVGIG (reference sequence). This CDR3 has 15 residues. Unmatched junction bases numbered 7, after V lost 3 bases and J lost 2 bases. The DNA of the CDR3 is TGTGCCTGGAGATCCCATAGCGGGGTCACAGATACGCAGTATTTT. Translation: CAWRSHSGVTDTQYF.

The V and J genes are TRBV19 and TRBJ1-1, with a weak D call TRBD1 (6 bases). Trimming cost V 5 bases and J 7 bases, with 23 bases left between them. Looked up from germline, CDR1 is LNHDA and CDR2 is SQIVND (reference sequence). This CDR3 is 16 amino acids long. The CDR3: CASSLYQGISVGEAFF. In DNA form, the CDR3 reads TGTGCCAGTAGTCTCTATCAGGGGATATCAGTAGGTGAAGCTTTCTTT. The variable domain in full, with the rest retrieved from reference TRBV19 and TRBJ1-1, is DGGITQSPKYLFRKEGQNVTLSCEQNLNHDAMYWYRQDPGQGLRLIYYSQIVNDFQKGDIAEGYSVSREKKESFPLTVTSAQKNPTAFYLCASSLYQGISVGEAFFGQGTRLTVV.

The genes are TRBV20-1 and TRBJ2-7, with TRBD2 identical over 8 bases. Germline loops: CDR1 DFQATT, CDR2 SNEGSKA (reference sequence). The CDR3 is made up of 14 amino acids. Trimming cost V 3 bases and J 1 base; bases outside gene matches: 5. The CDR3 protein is CSASSSGGSYEQYF. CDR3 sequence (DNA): TGCAGTGCTAGTTCCAGCGGGGGATCCTACGAGCAGTACTTC.

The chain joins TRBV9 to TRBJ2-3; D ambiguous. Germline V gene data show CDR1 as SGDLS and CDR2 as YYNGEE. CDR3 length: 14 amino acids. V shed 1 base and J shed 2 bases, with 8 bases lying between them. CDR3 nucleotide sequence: TGTGCCAGCAGCGTAAATCCAGACACAGATACGCAGTATTTT. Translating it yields CASSVNPDTDTQYF.